This TCR beta chain stems from a study of blood T cell repertoires in COVID-19 (dated by TCRdb to the early 2020s). For context, the study as a whole: The collaborator samples originated in the United States, Italy and Spain and spanned the acute and convalescent phases of COVID-19. The material from the prospective study consisted of cDNA or gDNA derived from T cells, B-cell-depleted T cells, or PBMCs. A freely available public database, intended as a resource for researchers studying the immune response to SARS-CoV-2, is where the repertoires were released. A de-identified subject ID, COVID-19 status, age in years and sex were almost always included in the sample metadata. Where available, HLA class I and class II types were taken from metadata supplied by the sample provider and were not determined by assay-based typing. Samples were obtained from the ongoing ImmuneRACE study (first 160 participants) and from about 1,300 subjects provided by 6 global collaborators. The dataset comprised deeply sampled blood TCRbeta repertoires from subjects exposed to, actively infected with, or recovered from COVID-19. What the authors observed across the whole study: The amount of clinical and demographic metadata varied by source and participant and was provided uncurated.

From the cysteine up to the phenylalanine, the CDR3 has a length of 19 residues. Only the CDR3 DNA is retained, 57 bases long and in frame from the first base. For CDR1 and CDR2, the germline V gene lists SGHTA and FQGNSA. Ends trimmed: V by 3 bases, J by 2 bases; bases unmatched to a gene: 13. Concerning this clone: This clone's antigen is unknown. There are no base qualities to consult, and no much larger clone falls within one base.

The immunoSEQ Assay, a bias-controlled multiplex PCR, was used to amplify TCRbeta CDR3 regions from genomic DNA. As for the authors' bioinformatics: Nucleated cell counts per sample were estimated from amplification of reference gene primers within the assay. To quantify the absolute abundance of each unique TCRbeta CDR3 rearrangement, sequence reads were collapsed and filtered. For each sample, productive Simpson clonality was calculated as the square root of Simpson's diversity index across productive rearrangements. In TCRdb, the immuneACCESS table is reduced to in-frame sequences with V and J assigned. These tables do not hold every clone; where another copy was compared, an unresolved V gene accounts for under half, and the others remain unexplained. V, J and clone size are taken as reported in that table, and D and trimming were inferred from the DNA itself. Across this sample there are 490,000 or so clones, with roughly nine tenths seen only once. Under 9.5% of the sample comes from the top ten.

Enrolling through a virtual design, the prospective study's participants ranged in age from roughly 18 to 95 years and lived across 20 to 25 United States geographic areas. In the prospective study, cohorts were assigned on the basis of participant-reported clinical history obtained from a screening survey and a study questionnaire. ImmuneRACE Cohort 3 recovered participants were defined by two consecutive negative NP/OP PCR tests, healthcare professional clearance, or symptom resolution. Mobile phlebotomists in the prospective study collected whole blood, serum and a nasopharyngeal or oropharyngeal swab from every participant. Participants in the prospective study had the option to provide additional blood draws and questionnaires over a 2-month period. Before DNA extraction, prospective study blood samples were shipped either frozen or at room temperature.

The sequence derives from an older woman who had recovered from COVID-19. Specimen: PBMCs or T cells enriched from blood (not recorded which). The sequence is built from TRBV7-2 and TRBJ2-5; TRBD2 aligns with 12 central bases. The nucleotide sequence reads TGTGCCAGCAGCTTCCTTCGGGCTAGCGGGGGGGCGTGGCAAGAGACCCAGTACTTC. This yields the protein CASSFLRASGGAWQETQYF. Full variable domain (CDR3 extended with the reference TRBV7-2 and TRBJ2-5 proteins): GAGVSQSPSNKVTEKGKDVELRCDPISGHTALYWYRQSLGQGLEFLIYFQGNSAPDKSGLPSDRFSAERTGGSVSTLTIQRTQQEDSAVYLCASSFLRASGGAWQETQYFGPGTRLLVL.